This TCR beta chain was identified during a study of T cells in Graves' hyperthyroidism and ophthalmopathy. The junction had 9 bases not matched to a gene; V was cut back by 5 bases and J by 8 bases. The CDR3 length is 15 residues. Germline CDR1 reads SEHNR; CDR2 reads FQNEAQ (reference sequence). Amplification targeted TCR beta CDR3 regions from RNA transcripts. First-round RT-PCR targeting the TCR CDR3 was performed with the HTBI primer set. MiXCR, applied by TCRdb to the multiplex PCR reads, yields one record per CDR3 protein. The sample has fewer than 450,000 distinct CDR3 sequences; around 18% are singletons. Uncontrolled infection, other autoimmune disease, pregnancy and lactation each barred patients from inclusion. The study based diagnoses on clinical symptoms, serum thyroxine and TRAb, thyroid ultrasound and orbital computed tomography.

The rearrangement links TRBV7-9 to TRBJ1-6, with 7 bases that match TRBD1. This sequence was found in a man in his late teens or twenties with Graves' ophthalmopathy. The specimen sequenced was blood. The CDR3 region has the DNA TGTGCCAGCAGCGGCCCAGGGGGGAGGGATTCACCCCTCCACTTT. Its protein is CASSGPGGRDSPLHF.